The entry below gives a single T cell receptor (beta chain) sequence along with its context. Its antigen is not yet known. No much larger clone is present one base from it, and per-base qualities are unavailable. This sample was included in a study of blood T cell repertoires in COVID-19 (TCRdb year 2020). Background for the entire study: Samples from collaborators originated in the United States, Italy and Spain and spanned both the acute and convalescent phases of COVID-19. The material from the prospective study consisted of cDNA or gDNA derived from T cells, B-cell-depleted T cells, or PBMCs. Deeply sampled blood TCRbeta repertoires from subjects exposed to, actively infected with, or recovered from COVID-19 were included in the dataset. The repertoires were released in a freely available public database meant as a resource for research on the immune response to SARS-CoV-2. Samples came from the ongoing ImmuneRACE study (first 160 participants) plus 1,254 subjects from 6 global collaborators. A de-identified subject ID, COVID-19 status, age in years and sex were almost always included in the sample metadata. Where available, HLA class I and class II types were taken from metadata supplied by the sample provider and were not determined by assay-based typing. Points the paper makes about the study in general: The amount of clinical and demographic metadata varied by source and participant and was provided uncurated.

In Seattle, one collaborating source enrolled patients while the infection was active and tracked those patients longitudinally over the course of disease. The collaborating institutions used their own protocols to collect whole blood in K2EDTA tubes. For TCRbeta analysis, collaborators shipped samples in one of three forms: frozen whole blood, isolated PBMCs, or DNA extracted from either of those sample types. TCRbeta CDR3 regions were amplified from genomic DNA using the immunoSEQ Assay, a bias-controlled multiplex PCR. The authors' analysis ran thus. Within the assay, amplification of reference gene primers was used to estimate how many nucleated cells each sample contained. Sequence reads were collapsed and filtered to measure the absolute abundance of every unique TCRbeta CDR3 rearrangement. For each sample, productive Simpson clonality was calculated by taking the square root of Simpson's diversity index across productive rearrangements. The table was pulled from immuneACCESS by TCRdb, which kept in-frame rearrangements only. Such tables lose some clones; where checked, under half of the loss comes from unresolved V genes, and the rest has no known cause. That table supplies the V and J calls and clone size; D and trimming were determined from the DNA. For this sample the table gives roughly 190,000 clones, of which 94% were detected only once. Of the sample, 0.76% is held by the ten largest clones.

The sequence came from a man aged 30-40 years with COVID-19, enrolled during active disease. The sequencing input was peripheral blood.

The bases read TGTGCCAGCAGTTACGGAGGGTCGGGTACCGGTGGCTACACCTTC. Translated, it reads CASSYGGSGTGGYTF. Rearrangement joined TRBV6-6 to TRBJ1-2; the D gene cannot be resolved reliably. The CDR1 and CDR2 encoded by the germline V gene (reference sequence) are MNHNY and SVGAGI. The V end loses 2 bases and the J end loses 7 bases, and a stretch of 17 bases separates them. The CDR3 runs 15 residues from the cysteine to the phenylalanine. Here the CDR3 DNA is all that survives: 45 bases in frame from base 1.